Listed below are T cell receptor beta chains from one sample, sequenced in a study of T cell responses to AZD1222 COVID-19 vaccine. Method: immunoSEQ multiplex PCR; TCRdb's copy keeps in-frame clones and lacks some. Of some 150,000 clones in the sample, 90% to 95% were seen once. This specimen was peripheral blood, taken on day 0 of AZD1222 vaccination. All receptors come from an adult in good health. CDR3s include the opening cysteine and the closing phenylalanine or tryptophan. D genes are given only for firm matches. Size is omitted from some rows. Given values are once, few, many or a class for expanded clones.

>.|.|TRBJ2-5|TRBV10-3
TGTGCCACCTCGACGGGGAAAGAGACCCAGTACTTC
CATSTGKETQYF
>.|.|TRBJ2-3|TRBV11-2
TGTGCCAGCAGCTTAAAGTCGCGGCGAGCCACAGATACGCAGTATTTT
CASSLKSRRATDTQYF
>.|.|TRBJ2-1|TRBV19
TGTGCCAGTAGTATTTCCAACGGCAATGAGCAGTTCTTC
CASSISNGNEQFF
>.|TRBD1|TRBJ2-1|TRBV9
TGTGCCAGCAGCGCTCGACAGGGTGAGTGGGCTGAGCAGTTCTTC
CASSARQGEWAEQFF
>once|.|TRBJ2-7|TRBV7-9
TGTGCCAGCAGCTTAAGGAGCACCTACGAGCAGTACTTC
CASSLRSTYEQYF
>.|TRBD2|TRBJ2-7|TRBV18
TGTGCCAGCACAAGGACTAGCGGGACTGACGAGCAGTACTTC
CASTRTSGTDEQYF
>.|TRBD1|TRBJ1-2|TRBV2
TGTGCCAGCAGCGGGACAGTACCTAACTATGGCTACACCTTC
CASSGTVPNYGYTF
>.|.|TRBJ1-3|TRBV27
TGTGCCAGCAGTCAGGTTCTGGGAAACACCATATATTTT
CASSQVLGNTIYF
>.|TRBD1|TRBJ1-1|TRBV19
TGTGCCAGTAGTGACAGGGGGAGCGGGAACACTGAAGCTTTCTTT
CASSDRGSGNTEAFF
>once|.|TRBJ2-7|TRBV4-2
TGTGCCAGCAGCCAAGAAGGTCTGGCCCCATGCTACGAGCAGTACTTC
CASSQEGLAPCYEQYF
>few|.|TRBJ2-7|TRBV6-5
TGTGCCGTCAGCCGGGTGGGGCTAAACGAGCAGTACTTC
CAVSRVGLNEQYF
>.|.|TRBJ2-1|TRBV5-1
TGCGCCAGCAGCGTAGACACGGTAAGGGAGCAGTTCTTC
CASSVDTVREQFF
>.|.|TRBJ1-1|TRBV2
TGTGCCAGCAGCAGGTCTCACACTGAAGCTTTCTTT
CASSRSHTEAFF
>.|TRBD1|TRBJ1-2|TRBV5-1
TGCGCCAGCAGCTTGGAGACACAGGGGAACTATGGCTACACCTTC
CASSLETQGNYGYTF
>.|.|TRBJ2-7|TRBV3-1/TRBV3-2
TGTGCCAGCAGCCCCGGGACACCGAGCTCCTACGAGCAGTACTTC
CASSPGTPSSYEQYF
>.|.|TRBJ1-1|TRBV4-3
TGCGCCAGCAGCCAAGGCCGGAGGGGATGGAACACTGAAGCTTTCTTT
CASSQGRRGWNTEAFF
>.|TRBD1|TRBJ1-2|TRBV5-1
TGCGCCAGCAGTCAACTTCAGGGGGAGTCGCTGGGCTACACCTTC
CASSQLQGESLGYTF
>.|TRBD1|TRBJ2-7|TRBV19
TGTGCCAGTAGAGCCGGGACAGGGTTCGAGCAGTACTTC
CASRAGTGFEQYF
>.|.|TRBJ1-1|TRBV6-6
TGTGCCAGCAGGAATCGACAGGAGACTAGGAACACTGAAGCTTTCTTT
CASRNRQETRNTEAFF
>once|.|TRBJ2-7|TRBV7-6
TGTGCCAGCAGCCCCCTAGCAGGGATCGGCGAGCAGTACTTC
CASSPLAGIGEQYF
>.|.|TRBJ2-5|TRBV15
TGTGCCACCAGCAGAGAAAGGTCAGAGACCCAGTACTTC
CATSRERSETQYF
>.|.|TRBJ1-5|TRBV12-3/TRBV12-4
TGTGCCAGCAGTCAGGGTAATCAGCCCCAGCATTTT
CASSQGNQPQHF
>.|.|TRBJ1-6|TRBV7-2
TGTGCCAGCAGCTTCTTCTCCTATAATTCACCCCTCCACTTT
CASSFFSYNSPLHF
>.|.|TRBJ1-2|TRBV19
TGTGCCAGTACGGGACTCTACTATGGCTACACCTTC
CASTGLYYGYTF
>.|.|TRBJ2-7|TRBV6-2/TRBV6-3
TGTGCCAGCAGTTCGTGGAGACCTCTCCAGTACTTC
CASSSWRPLQYF
>.|TRBD2|TRBJ2-3|TRBV9
TGTGCCAGCAGAAGGCGGGGGGGTGGCACAGATACGCAGTATTTT
CASRRRGGGTDTQYF
>.|TRBD2|TRBJ2-7|TRBV3-1/TRBV3-2
TGTGCCAGCAGTCCCGGGACTAGCGGGGGGGACCAATACGAGCAGTACTTC
CASSPGTSGGDQYEQYF
>.|.|TRBJ1-4|TRBV7-9
TGTGCCAGCAGCTTAGCGGTGGGCGGGAAGAATGAAAAACTGTTTTTT
CASSLAVGGKNEKLFF
>.|.|TRBJ2-3|TRBV19
TGTGCCAGTAGTGAGGCGACCAGCACAGATACGCAGTATTTT
CASSEATSTDTQYF
>.|TRBD2|TRBJ2-1|TRBV11-2
TGTGCCAGCAGCTTAGTCTGGGGCGGGAGGGCCGGAGATGAGCAGTTCTTC
CASSLVWGGRAGDEQFF
>few|.|TRBJ2-2|TRBV18
TGTGCCAGCTCACCACCTAATTGGGACTCTAACACCGGGGAGCTGTTTTTT
CASSPPNWDSNTGELFF
>.|.|TRBJ1-2|TRBV28
TGTGCCAGCAGTTTACCAGGGGCAAACTATGGCTACACCTTC
CASSLPGANYGYTF
>.|TRBD1|TRBJ1-1|TRBV10-3
TGTGCCATCAGTGCCGCAGGGGGCGGTGATGAAGCTTTCTTT
CAISAAGGGDEAFF
>once|TRBD1|TRBJ2-1|TRBV7-9
TGTGCCAGCAGCCCGCGGACAGGGTGGAATGAGCAGTTCTTC
CASSPRTGWNEQFF
>.|.|TRBJ2-1|TRBV7-6
TGTGCCAGCAGCCCCGTCGATGAGCAGTTCTTC
CASSPVDEQFF
>.|.|TRBJ2-1|TRBV6-4
TGTGCCAGCAGTGAGGGGTTGGGACGGGGCTACAATGAGCAGTTCTTC
CASSEGLGRGYNEQFF